These 16 T cell receptor beta chains were all obtained from the same sample, sequenced in a study of shared clonotypes between healthy human individuals. Only in-frame clones appear in the TCRdb table, and some are missing; sequencing was by immunoSEQ multiplex PCR. The table includes about 690,000 clones, about nine tenths detected once. Material for sequencing was memory CD8+ T cells from PBMCs. The subset here: CD45RO+ cells pooled with CCR7-negative TemRA cells. The source is a man between 18 and 29 years old in good health. Some clones in this sample may be carry-over from other donors' samples.

The genes are TRBV5-6 and TRBJ1-4, with TRBD1 as a possible D gene (6 bases). V lost 4 bases, J lost 8 bases, and 15 bases lay in between. Germline CDR1 and CDR2: SGHDT and YYEEEE. CDR3 length equals 14 residues. The CDR3, as DNA: TGTGCCAGCAGCGCCCCAGGGGTAGACGAAAAACTGTTTTTT. The encoded protein is CASSAPGVDEKLFF.

This clone was observed many times. The chain employs TRBV6-4 and TRBJ1-2; D unresolved. Germline loops: CDR1 MRHNA, CDR2 SNTAGT. V was shortened by 0 bases and J by 2 bases, with 4 bases between the two germline ends. CDR3 length: 13 amino acids. CDR3 region: CASSDSTNYGYTF. In DNA form, the CDR3 reads TGTGCCAGCAGTGACTCGACAAACTATGGCTACACCTTC.

The chain carries TRBV9 and TRBJ2-1, with a weak D call TRBD2 (5 bases). Between the trimmed V and J ends, which lost 0 bases and 2 bases, there was a span of 9 bases. This CDR3 region has 15 residues. CDR1 and CDR2 (germline): SGDLS, YYNGEE. The CDR3 nucleotides are TGTGCCAGCAGCGTAGACGGGATTACCTACAATGAGCAGTTCTTC. Translated: CASSVDGITYNEQFF. The full variable domain, rest sourced from reference TRBV9 and TRBJ2-1, is DSGVTQTPKHLITATGQRVTLRCSPRSGDLSVYWYQQSLDQGLQFLIQYYNGEERAKGNILERFSAQQFPDLHSELNLSSLELGDSALYFCASSVDGITYNEQFFGPGTRLTVL.

The V call is TRBV2, the J call TRBJ1-3; D ambiguous. V lost 3 bases, J lost 2 bases, and 14 bases lay in between. The germline V gene has CDR1 SNHLY and CDR2 FYNNEI. There are 16 residues in the CDR3. The CDR3 DNA sequence: TGTGCCAGCAGTGATAACGGACTCTCTGCTGGAAACACCATATATTTT. Encoded protein: CASSDNGLSAGNTIYF.

This chain uses TRBV19 with TRBJ2-2; D uncertain. V dropped 6 bases and J dropped 5 bases, with 16 bases sitting between them. Germline CDR1 and CDR2: LNHDA and SQIVND (reference sequence). The CDR3 contains 15 residues. The CDR3 DNA reads TGTGCCAGTAGCACCGATCGAAAGGGAACCGGGGAGCTGTTTTTT. Its translation is CASSTDRKGTGELFF. The variable domain in full, with the rest retrieved from reference TRBV19 and TRBJ2-2, is DGGITQSPKYLFRKEGQNVTLSCEQNLNHDAMYWYRQDPGQGLRLIYYSQIVNDFQKGDIAEGYSVSREKKESFPLTVTSAQKNPTAFYLCASSTDRKGTGELFFGEGSRLTVL.

V gene TRBV5-6 combines with J gene TRBJ2-2, with D possibly being TRBD1 (6 bases). Between the trimmed V and J ends, which lost 4 bases and 9 bases, there was a span of 13 bases. There are 13 residues in the CDR3. In germline, CDR1 is SGHDT, CDR2 YYEEEE. The DNA of the CDR3 is TGTGCCAGCAGCCTCCTACAGGGCCGGGAGCTGTTTTTT. This gives the protein CASSLLQGRELFF.

The J gene is TRBJ2-7, the V gene TRBV28, with TRBD1 matching 10 bases. The CDR3 extends over 15 amino acids. Trimming at V came to 4 bases and at J to 4 bases, leaving 7 bases not matched to a gene. CDR1 and CDR2 from the germline V gene are MDHEN and SYDVKM. The DNA of the CDR3 is TGTGCCAGCAGTTCCCCGGGACAGGGGCTTTACGAGCAGTACTTC. It yields the protein CASSSPGQGLYEQYF.

J is TRBJ2-1 and V is TRBV2, with a possible D match to TRBD2 (6 bases). Between the trimmed V and J ends, which lost 4 bases and 7 bases, there was a span of 20 bases. The CDR3 consists of 16 residues. The germline V gene has CDR1 SNHLY and CDR2 FYNNEI. This chain's CDR3 is CASSGRGAVRLNEQFF. The CDR3 coding sequence is TGTGCCAGCAGTGGGAGGGGCGCGGTGAGGTTGAATGAGCAGTTCTTC.

The chain recombines TRBV28 with TRBJ1-1, with D unresolved. Germline V gene data show CDR1 as MDHEN and CDR2 as SYDVKM. V was pared by 6 bases and J by 4 bases, with 9 bases between. The CDR3 consists of 12 residues. CDR3 nucleotides: TGTGCCAGCAGGGGGTGGGGCACTGAAGCTTTCTTT. Translated: CASRGWGTEAFF.

J is TRBJ1-1 and V is TRBV27, with D maybe TRBD1 (5 bases). Deletions cut 3 bases from V and 3 bases from J, with 14 bases between. There are 15 residues in the CDR3. Germline CDR1 reads MNHEY; CDR2 reads SMNVEV (reference sequence). The CDR3 nucleotides are TGTGCCAGCAGTTTTGGGGCAGGAGGAGACACTGAAGCTTTCTTT. The encoded protein is CASSFGAGGDTEAFF.

The V and J genes are TRBV27 and TRBJ1-1; D is undetermined. The germline CDR1 and CDR2 sequences are MNHEY and SMNVEV (reference sequence). V was clipped by 3 bases and J by 0 bases, with 8 bases between them. This CDR3 region has 14 residues. CDR3 nucleotide sequence: TGTGCCAGCAGTTTCAAGGGCTTGAACACTGAAGCTTTCTTT. Protein sequence: CASSFKGLNTEAFF.

Only one count was recorded for this clone. This chain joins TRBV29-1 and TRBJ1-2; D possibly corresponds to TRBD1 (5 bases). Trimming left V 1 base short and J 1 base short, with 10 bases between. CDR3 length: 14 amino acids. The V gene's germline CDR1 is SQVTM and CDR2 ANQGSEA. CDR3 nucleotides: TGCAGCGTTGAAGGGCTCGGGGGTAACTATGGCTACACCTTC. Encoded protein: CSVEGLGGNYGYTF.

This clone was observed once. The rearrangement joins TRBV7-8 to TRBJ1-3; D is undetermined. CDR3 length: 16 amino acids. Trimming left V 5 bases short and J 0 bases short, with 14 bases between. Germline assignment: CDR1 SGHVS and CDR2 FQNEAQ. In DNA, the CDR3 is TGTGCCAGCAGCGTAAGCCAAGCAACCTCTGGAAACACCATATATTTT. Translated: CASSVSQATSGNTIYF.

V is TRBV5-1 and J is TRBJ2-1, with D unclear. V was trimmed by 2 bases and J by 4 bases, leaving 19 bases between them. Per the germline V gene, CDR1 is SGHRS and CDR2 is YFSETQ. This CDR3 is 17 amino acids long. CDR3 bases: TGCGCCAGCAGCTTCGGACCCACGGGTTCAGTTTACAATGAGCAGTTCTTC. This encodes CASSFGPTGSVYNEQFF.

The chain carries TRBV5-4 and TRBJ2-7; D is unclear. Trimming removed 4 bases from V and 4 bases from J, with 6 bases in between. This CDR3 is built from 11 residues. Germline V CDR1 and CDR2: SGHNT, YYREEE (reference sequence). The CDR3 protein is CASSTLYEQYF. In DNA, the CDR3 is TGTGCCAGCAGCACATTATACGAGCAGTACTTC.

This clone was detected only once. This rearrangement joins TRBV7-2 to TRBJ2-2; 7 bases match TRBD1. The CDR3 sequence is 17 residues long. After removal of 1 base from V and 1 base from J, the junction contained 6 bases not matched to a gene. Germline V CDR1 and CDR2: SGHTA, FQGNSA. In nucleotides, the CDR3 is TGTGCCAGCAGCTTAGTTCTGGGGACAGTGAACACCGGGGAGCTGTTTTTT. This translates into CASSLVLGTVNTGELFF.